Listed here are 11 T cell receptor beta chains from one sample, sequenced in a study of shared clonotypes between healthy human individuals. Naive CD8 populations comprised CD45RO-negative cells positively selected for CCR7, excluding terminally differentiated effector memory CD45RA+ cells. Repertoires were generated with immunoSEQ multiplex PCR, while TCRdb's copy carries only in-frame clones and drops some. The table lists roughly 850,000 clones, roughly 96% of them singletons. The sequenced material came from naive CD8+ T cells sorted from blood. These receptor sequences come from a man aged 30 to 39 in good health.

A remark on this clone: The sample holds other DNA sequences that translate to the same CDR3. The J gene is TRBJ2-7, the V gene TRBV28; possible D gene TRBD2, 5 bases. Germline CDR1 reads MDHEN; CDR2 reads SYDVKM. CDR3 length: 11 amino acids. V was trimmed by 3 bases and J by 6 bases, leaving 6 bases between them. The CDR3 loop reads CASSLGSEQYF. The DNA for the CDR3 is TGTGCCAGCAGTTTGGGGAGCGAGCAGTACTTC.

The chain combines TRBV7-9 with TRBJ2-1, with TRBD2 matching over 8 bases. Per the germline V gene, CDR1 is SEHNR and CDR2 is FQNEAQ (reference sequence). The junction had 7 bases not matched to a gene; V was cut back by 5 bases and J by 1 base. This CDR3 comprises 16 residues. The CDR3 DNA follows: TGTGCCAGCAGCATAAAGACTAGCGCATCCTACAATGAGCAGTTCTTC. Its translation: CASSIKTSASYNEQFF. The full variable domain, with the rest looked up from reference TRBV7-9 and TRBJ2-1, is DTGVSQNPRHKITKRGQNVTFRCDPISEHNRLYWYRQTLGQGPEFLTYFQNEAQLEKSRLLSDRFSAERPKGSFSTLEIQRTEQGDSAMYLCASSIKTSASYNEQFFGPGTRLTVL.

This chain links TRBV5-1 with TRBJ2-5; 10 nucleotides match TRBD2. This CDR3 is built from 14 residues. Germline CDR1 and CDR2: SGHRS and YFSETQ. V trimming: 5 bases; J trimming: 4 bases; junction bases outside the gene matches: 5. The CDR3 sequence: CASSPRTSGETQYF. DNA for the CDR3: TGCGCCAGCAGTCCCAGGACTAGCGGAGAGACCCAGTACTTC.

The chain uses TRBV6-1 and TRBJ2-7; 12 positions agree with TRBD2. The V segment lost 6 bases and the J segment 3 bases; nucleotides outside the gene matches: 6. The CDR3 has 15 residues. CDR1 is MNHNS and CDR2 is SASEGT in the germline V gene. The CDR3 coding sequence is TGTGCCAGCAGCACATGGACTAGCGGGAACTACGAGCAGTACTTC. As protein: CASSTWTSGNYEQYF.

Here the CDR3 reads CASSLSDSTDTQYF. The DNA of the CDR3 is TGTGCCAGCAGTTTATCGGACAGCACAGATACGCAGTATTTT. The genes are TRBV28 and TRBJ2-3, with unresolved D. This CDR3 contains 14 residues. V lost 1 base and J 0 bases, leaving 5 bases between the germline ends. CDR1 is MDHEN and CDR2 is SYDVKM in the germline V gene. Complete variable domain (other parts from reference TRBV28 and TRBJ2-3): DVKVTQSSRYLVKRTGEKVFLECVQDMDHENMFWYRQDPGLGLRLIYFSYDVKMKEKGDIPEGYSVSREKKERFSLILESASTNQTSMYLCASSLSDSTDTQYFGPGTRLTVL.

CDR3 loop: CSVEWLGSNTGELFF. The CDR3 nucleotides are TGCAGCGTTGAGTGGCTCGGATCGAACACCGGGGAGCTGTTTTTT. The V and J genes are TRBV29-1 and TRBJ2-2; D not resolved. The ends were cut back, 3 bases at V and 0 bases at J, with 11 bases in the middle. Germline V gene sequence: CDR1 SQVTM, CDR2 ANQGSEA. This CDR3 region has 15 residues.

The CDR3 reads CASSLGGLDEQYF. In DNA, the CDR3 is TGTGCCAGCAGTTTGGGGGGGCTGGATGAGCAGTACTTC. This sequence joins TRBV27 and TRBJ2-7, with a tentative D call TRBD2 (7 bases). V gave up 3 bases and J gave up 7 bases, with 13 bases separating them. The V gene's germline CDR1 is MNHEY and CDR2 SMNVEV (reference sequence). The CDR3 loop spans 13 amino acids.

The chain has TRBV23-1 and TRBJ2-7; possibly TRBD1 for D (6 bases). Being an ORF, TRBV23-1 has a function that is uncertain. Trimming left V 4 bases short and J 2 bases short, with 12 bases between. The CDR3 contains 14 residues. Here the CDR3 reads CASSPRDKTYEQYF. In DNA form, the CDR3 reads TGCGCCAGCAGTCCCCGGGACAAGACCTACGAGCAGTACTTC.

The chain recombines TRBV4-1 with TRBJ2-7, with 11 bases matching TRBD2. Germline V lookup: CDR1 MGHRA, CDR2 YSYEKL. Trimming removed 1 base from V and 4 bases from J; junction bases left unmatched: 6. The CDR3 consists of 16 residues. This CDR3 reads CASSQATSGSGYEQYF. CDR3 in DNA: TGCGCCAGCAGCCAAGCAACTAGCGGGAGTGGGTACGAGCAGTACTTC.

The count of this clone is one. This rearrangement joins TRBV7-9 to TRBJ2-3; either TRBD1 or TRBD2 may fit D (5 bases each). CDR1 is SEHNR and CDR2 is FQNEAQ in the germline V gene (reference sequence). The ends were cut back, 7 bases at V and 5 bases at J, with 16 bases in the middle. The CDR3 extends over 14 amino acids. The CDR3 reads CASIPGQLGDTQYF. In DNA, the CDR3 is TGTGCCAGCATCCCGGGGCAGTTGGGAGATACGCAGTATTTT.

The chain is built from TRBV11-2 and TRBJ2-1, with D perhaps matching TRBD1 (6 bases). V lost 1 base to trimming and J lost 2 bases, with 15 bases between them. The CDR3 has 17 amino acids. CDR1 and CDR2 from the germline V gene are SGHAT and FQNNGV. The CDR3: CASSLGKQGLAYNEQFF. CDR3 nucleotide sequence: TGTGCCAGCAGCTTAGGGAAACAGGGCCTTGCCTACAATGAGCAGTTCTTC.